This T cell receptor beta chain was captured by sequencing in a study of blood T cell repertoires in COVID-19. Across the whole study: COVID-19 samples from acute and convalescent phases originated in the United States, Italy and Spain. From T cells, B-cell-depleted T cells, or PBMCs came the material, which was cDNA or gDNA.

This clone was counted only a few times. Per the original data handling: Quantification of nucleated cells was approximated via reference gene primer amplification. The table came from immunoSEQ multiplex PCR; TCRdb's copy has only in-frame clones and leaves some out. Clone size and the V and J calls come from that table; the DNA yielded D and trimming. The table lists tens of thousands of clones, 87% of them singletons. The TCR originated in an older man with active COVID-19. The specimen was peripheral blood.

For the CDR3, the DNA is TGTGCCAGCAGGGACAATGGGCGAGATTCACCCCTCCACTTT. Encoded protein: CASRDNGRDSPLHF. The rearrangement joins TRBV6-5 to TRBJ1-6; D is possibly TRBD1 (5 bases). The CDR3 is 14 residues long. Germline CDR1 MNHEY, CDR2 SVGAGI. V lost 6 bases, J lost 8 bases, and 14 bases lay in between.